This T cell receptor beta chain appears in the sequencing data of a study of blood T cell repertoires in COVID-19. Study details: Whether acute or convalescent, the COVID-19 samples came from the United States, Italy and Spain. Nucleic acid was either cDNA or gDNA, and it came from T cells, B-cell-depleted T cells, or PBMCs.

Authors' data handling: Counts of nucleated cells, estimated from reference gene primer amplification, were obtained. Assay: immunoSEQ multiplex PCR; the TCRdb copy retains only in-frame clones and omits some. Clone size and the V and J calls come from that table; the DNA yielded D and trimming. The data hold about 80,000 clones, with about 91% observed a single time. J was trimmed by 6 bases and V by 3 bases; bases with no gene match: 5. CDR1 and CDR2 (germline): SGDLS, YYNGEE. The CDR3 is 13 residues long. The chain links TRBV9 to TRBJ2-7; 8 bases line up with TRBD1. The sample was peripheral blood. This TCR was recovered from an elderly woman with acute or convalescent COVID-19. CDR3 sequence (DNA): TGTGCCAGCAGCGGAGGACAGGGAAGCGAGCAGTACTTC. Translating gives CASSGGQGSEQYF. The variable domain in full, with the rest retrieved from reference TRBV9 and TRBJ2-7, is DSGVTQTPKHLITATGQRVTLRCSPRSGDLSVYWYQQSLDQGLQFLIQYYNGEERAKGNILERFSAQQFPDLHSELNLSSLELGDSALYFCASSGGQGSEQYFGPGTRLTVT.